The rows below give T cell receptor beta chains drawn from one sample of a study of CD8 T cells in Susac syndrome. A single record per CDR3 protein comes from TCRdb applying MiXCR to the immunoSEQ multiplex PCR reads. The data hold more than 120,000 distinct CDR3 sequences, with roughly 95% observed a single time. Sequenced input: CD4+ T cells from PBMCs. The receptors derive from a human donor in good health. Both conserved end residues are part of each CDR3. D genes are given only for firm matches. Expanded clones get a size class; other rows say once, few or many, or leave the size out.

TRBV12-3/TRBV12-4	TRBJ2-1	-	-	TGTGCCAGCAGTCGCCTGGGGGCGAGCTCCTACAATGAGCAGTTCTTC	CASSRLGASSYNEQFF
TRBV7-9	TRBJ2-7	-	-	TGTGCCAGCAACAGACAGGGGGAAGGAGCGGGAGAAGCCTACGAGCAGTACTTC	CASNRQGEGAGEAYEQYF
TRBV6-1	TRBJ2-7	-	TRBD1	TGTGCCAGCAGTTTGTCAGGGGGCACCTACGAGCAGTACTTC	CASSLSGGTYEQYF
TRBV24-1	TRBJ2-2	-	TRBD2	TGTGCCACCACCGGACCACGTGGGAGGGGTAAAAGGGAGCTGTTTTTT	CATTGPRGRGKRELFF
TRBV3-1	TRBJ1-2	once	TRBD1	TGTGCCAGCAGACAGGGGGCCGGCTATGGCTACACCTTC	CASRQGAGYGYTF
TRBV6-4	TRBJ1-2	-	-	TGTGCCAGCAGTGAGGGTCTAGGCTACACCTTC	CASSEGLGYTF
TRBV25-1	TRBJ1-1	-	-	TGTGCCAGCAGTGAAGTGGGTCCGAACACTGAAGCTTTCTTT	CASSEVGPNTEAFF
TRBV12-3/TRBV12-4	TRBJ1-4	once	-	TGTGCCAGCAGTTCAACGGACAGTTATAATGAAAAACTGTTTTTT	CASSSTDSYNEKLFF
TRBV30	TRBJ1-2	-	-	TGTGCCTGGAGTGGGATGGAGAACTATGGCTACACCTTC	CAWSGMENYGYTF
TRBV29-1	TRBJ2-5	-	-	TGCAGCGTTGTGGACCAACGGGGGCAAGAGACCCAGTACTTC	CSVVDQRGQETQYF
TRBV23-1	TRBJ1-2	-	TRBD1	TGCGCCAGCAGTCAATCAGGCGTGCCGACAGGGAGCGAGGGCTACACCTTC	CASSQSGVPTGSEGYTF
TRBV9	TRBJ2-1	once	TRBD2	TGTGCCAGCAGCCCACCCGGCGGGACTAGCGGTTACAATGAGCAGTTCTTC	CASSPPGGTSGYNEQFF
TRBV19	TRBJ2-7	once	TRBD1	TGTGCCAGAAAGGACAGGGACGAGCAGTACTTC	CARKDRDEQYF
TRBV5-4	TRBJ2-7	-	TRBD2	TGTGCCAGCACCCGCGGACTAGCGGACTACGAGCAGTACTTC	CASTRGLADYEQYF
TRBV29-1	TRBJ2-3	-	TRBD2	TGCAGCGAAGGACTAGCGGGACGCACAGATACGCAGTATTTT	CSEGLAGRTDTQYF
TRBV5-1	TRBJ2-7	-	-	TGCGCCAGCAGCTTGGAACGGGACGCAAAAGCCTACGAGCAGTACTTC	CASSLERDAKAYEQYF
TRBV10-3	TRBJ2-2	-	TRBD2	TGTGCCATCAGTGGGACTAGCGGAAGAACAACCGGGGAGCTGTTTTTT	CAISGTSGRTTGELFF
TRBV12-3/TRBV12-4	TRBJ2-7	-	-	TGTGCCAGCAGCGGCGGGCGGGCCCAAGTAGGGCAGTACTTC	CASSGGRAQVGQYF
TRBV12-3/TRBV12-4	TRBJ1-1	-	-	TGTGCCAGCAGTTTAAACCAGGTGCCGGGTCTCACTGAAGCTTTCTTT	CASSLNQVPGLTEAFF
TRBV6-1	TRBJ1-2	few	TRBD1	TGTGCCAGCAGTTCTCGGACAGGGAACTATGGCTACACCTTC	CASSSRTGNYGYTF
TRBV6-5	TRBJ2-1	-	TRBD1	TGTGCCAGCAGTCCGGGACAGACCTCTTACAATGAGCAGTTCTTC	CASSPGQTSYNEQFF
TRBV6-1	TRBJ2-7	-	-	TGTGCCAGCAGTCTAGCCGCCGCCTACGAGCAGTACTTC	CASSLAAAYEQYF
TRBV7-7	TRBJ2-5	-	TRBD2	TGTGCCAGCAGCCCCTATCTTAGCGGGAGAGGAGGAGAGACCCAGTACTTC	CASSPYLSGRGGETQYF
TRBV20-1	TRBJ2-1	-	TRBD2	TGCAGTGCTAGCCCTAGCGGGAGAAGTTGGAATGAGCAGTTCTTC	CSASPSGRSWNEQFF
TRBV6-2/TRBV6-3	TRBJ2-7	-	-	TGTGCCAGCAACACACAGGAATATCCAATTAGAGGGCAGTACTTC	CASNTQEYPIRGQYF
TRBV7-3	TRBJ2-3	-	TRBD2	TGTGCCAGCAGCTTAACGGCTAGCGGGAGACCGGATACGCAGTATTTT	CASSLTASGRPDTQYF
TRBV10-1	TRBJ2-2	-	-	TGCGCCAGTTTTCAGGGGATCACCGGGGAGCTGTTTTTT	CASFQGITGELFF
TRBV2	TRBJ1-1	-	-	TGTGCCAGTGCTATGGACAGCCTCACTGAAGCTTTCTTT	CASAMDSLTEAFF
TRBV30	TRBJ1-1	-	-	TGTGCCTGGAGTCCTAGGGAGCTGATAGTATTTGAAGCTTTCTTT	CAWSPRELIVFEAFF
TRBV15	TRBJ2-1	once	TRBD2	TGTGCCACCAGCAGAGATAAGCGGGCTCTAGCGGGAAAGTACAATGAGCAGTTCTTC	CATSRDKRALAGKYNEQFF
TRBV11-2	TRBJ2-7	-	-	TGTGCCAGCAGCTTCGGACGGATCTACGAGCAGTACTTC	CASSFGRIYEQYF
TRBV20-1	TRBJ2-7	-	TRBD2	TGCAGTGCCGAGCGGGACGGGTCCTACGAGCAGTACTTC	CSAERDGSYEQYF
TRBV19	TRBJ2-1	-	-	TGTGCCAGTAGTCACATTACAGGTTATGAGCAGTTCTTC	CASSHITGYEQFF
TRBV20-1	TRBJ1-5	-	TRBD1	TGCAGTGCTACTAGTTCCCGGGACAGGGGGCGGCGTGTCAATCAGCCCCAGCATTTT	CSATSSRDRGRRVNQPQHF
TRBV4-1	TRBJ1-3	once	-	TGCGCCAGCAGCCAATCCGACAGGCCTAGCTCTGGAAACACCATATATTTT	CASSQSDRPSSGNTIYF
TRBV4-1	TRBJ2-2	-	TRBD1	TGCGCCAGCAGCCACCGGACAGGGTCGGGCACCGGGGAGCTGTTTTTT	CASSHRTGSGTGELFF
TRBV11-2	TRBJ1-1	-	TRBD1	TGTGCCAGCAGCCCTAGAACAGGGGGCTTGAACACTGAAGCTTTCTTT	CASSPRTGGLNTEAFF
TRBV9	TRBJ1-1	-	-	TGTGCCAGCAGTTACACGGGGATATCTGAAGCTTTCTTT	CASSYTGISEAFF
TRBV3-1	TRBJ2-1	-	TRBD2	TGTGCCAGCAGCCGACCGCGACTAGCGGGAGCCTACAATGAGCAGTTCTTC	CASSRPRLAGAYNEQFF
TRBV15	TRBJ2-1	-	TRBD2	TGTGCCACCAGCATTTTACTAGCGGGAAATGAGCAGTTCTTC	CATSILLAGNEQFF
TRBV29-1	TRBJ1-5	-	TRBD1	TGCAGCGTGGGGACAGGGGTTATTCAGCCCCAGCATTTT	CSVGTGVIQPQHF
TRBV5-6	TRBJ2-1	-	-	TGTGCCAGCAGCTTGCCCGGAAAGAGCTCCTACAATGAGCAGTTCTTC	CASSLPGKSSYNEQFF
TRBV2	TRBJ2-3	-	TRBD1	TGTGCCAGCAGGGAAGACAGGGGGGGCACAGATACGCAGTATTTT	CASREDRGGTDTQYF
TRBV29-1	TRBJ2-3	once	-	TGCAGCGTTGAAGGGTTAAGGCAGGCGACCACAGATACGCAGTATTTT	CSVEGLRQATTDTQYF
TRBV7-9	TRBJ2-7	-	TRBD2	TGTGCCAGCAGCCTCTTAGCGGGAGCGGGCTACGAGCAGTACTTC	CASSLLAGAGYEQYF
TRBV3-1	TRBJ1-2	few	-	TGTGCCAGCAGCCAAGCTTCTGGCTACACCTTC	CASSQASGYTF
TRBV7-7	TRBJ2-5	-	-	TGTGCTAGCAGCTTAATAGAAGAGACCCAGTACTTC	CASSLIEETQYF
TRBV28	TRBJ1-1	-	-	TGTGCCAGCAGTTTCAGGGCCGACATAGGCACTGAAGCTTTCTTT	CASSFRADIGTEAFF
TRBV5-1	TRBJ2-3	-	-	TGCGCCAGCAGCCCACAGGGAATGAGCACAGATACGCAGTATTTT	CASSPQGMSTDTQYF
TRBV3-1	TRBJ2-2	once	-	TGTGCCAGCAGCCGGGGGGACGCCGGGGAGCTGTTTTTT	CASSRGDAGELFF
TRBV29-1	TRBJ2-7	-	-	TGCAGCGCTGTGGTAGCCTACGAGCAGTACTTC	CSAVVAYEQYF
TRBV20-1	TRBJ2-7	-	TRBD2	TGCAGTGCTAGAGATATCCTAGCGGGAGGCGAGCAGTACTTC	CSARDILAGGEQYF
TRBV30	TRBJ2-1	-	-	TGTGCCTGGAGCGCGGGGCAGGGGGGTAGGCAGTTCTTC	CAWSAGQGGRQFF
TRBV28	TRBJ1-4	-	-	TGTGCCAGCAGTTTACAGGGAACAACTAATGAAAAACTGTTTTTT	CASSLQGTTNEKLFF
TRBV5-1	TRBJ2-5	-	-	TGCGCCAGCAGCTCAAAACTAGCCGTCGAGACCCAGTACTTC	CASSSKLAVETQYF
TRBV10-3	TRBJ2-1	-	TRBD2	TGTGCCATCAGTGAACGGTCGGCGGGAGGCAGTGGGAATGAGCAGTTCTTC	CAISERSAGGSGNEQFF
TRBV5-1	TRBJ2-3	-	TRBD1	TGCGCCAGCAGCTCTGAGACAGGGATAGATACGCAGTATTTT	CASSSETGIDTQYF